The clone carrying this TCR beta chain was observed many times. One entry per CDR3 protein results from TCRdb running MiXCR on the 5' RACE reads. Of 200,000 or so distinct CDR3 sequences in the sample, 15% to 20% were seen once. The data stem from a study of CD8 T cells in ankylosing spondylitis. The CDR3 is 15 amino acids. Germline V CDR1 and CDR2: MDHEN, SYDVKM. The trim removed 7 bases at V and 7 bases at J, leaving 11 bases unmatched. V usage is TRBV28 and J usage is TRBJ2-5, with 11 positions matching TRBD2. Sequencing was performed on blood, either unsorted or a sorted T cell fraction (not recorded which). This TCR was recovered from a male donor aged 5 to 30 with ankylosing spondylitis or in good health (not recorded which). For the CDR3, the DNA is TGTGCCAGCACCACAAGGAGGCTAGCGGGAGGGACCCAGTACTTC. Translating gives CASTTRRLAGGTQYF.